One and the same sample provided the 11 T cell receptor beta chains below, sequenced in a study of cytotoxic CD8 clonotypes in ibrutinib-treated CLL. Produced via immunoSEQ multiplex PCR; TCRdb's table is partial and in-frame only. The sample lists hundreds of thousands of clones; about three quarters were seen once. Specimen: PBMCs, collected after 24 months of ibrutinib treatment. The receptors were sampled from a human donor with chronic lymphocytic leukemia.

V and J are TRBV4-2 and TRBJ1-4, with D perhaps matching TRBD1 (6 bases). The CDR3 contains 15 residues. V was pared by 1 base and J by 6 bases, with 12 bases between. In germline, CDR1 is LGHNA, CDR2 YNFKEQ. CDR3 in amino acids: CASSQGGRGYEKLFF. As DNA, the CDR3 is TGTGCCAGCAGCCAAGGTGGCAGGGGATATGAAAAACTGTTTTTT.

This chain joins TRBV4-2 and TRBJ2-7; weak D call: TRBD1 (6 bases). V was pared by 3 bases and J by 2 bases, with 17 bases between. This CDR3 has 16 residues. Germline V lookup: CDR1 LGHNA, CDR2 YNFKEQ. The CDR3 is CASSHPLGQVPYEQYF. CDR3 nucleotide sequence: TGTGCCAGCAGCCATCCCCTGGGACAAGTGCCCTACGAGCAGTACTTC.

The J gene is TRBJ1-1, the V gene TRBV7-6; the D gene is possibly TRBD1 (6 bases). Germline CDR1 SGHVS, CDR2 FNYEAQ. The CDR3 is made up of 16 amino acids. The V end lost 6 bases, the J end lost 4 bases, and 21 bases lay between the germline ends. CDR3 bases: TGTGCCAGCAGTGTAAGTTCGCAGGGGAGAAGCACTGAAGCTTTCTTT. Its translation: CASSVSSQGRSTEAFF.

The J gene is TRBJ2-1, the V gene TRBV6-5; weak D call: TRBD2 (6 bases). V lost 5 bases, J lost 3 bases, and 14 bases lay in between. CDR3 length: 15 residues. Germline V gene sequence: CDR1 MNHEY, CDR2 SVGAGI. The DNA for the CDR3 is TGTGCCAGCAGTAACCTAGCGACTCACTACAATGAGCAGTTCTTC. This translates into CASSNLATHYNEQFF.

The chain uses TRBV6-5 and TRBJ2-7, with D unresolved. V was cut by 4 bases and J by 1 base, with 14 bases left in between. The germline gives CDR1 MNHEY, CDR2 SVGAGI. The CDR3 is 15 residues long. For the CDR3, the DNA is TGTGCCAGCAGTTCTCTCGGGTCGTCTTCCTACGAGCAGTACTTC. Translating it yields CASSSLGSSSYEQYF.

This clone was found a few times. The chain carries TRBV9 and TRBJ2-7; perhaps TRBD1 as D (6 bases). V lost 1 base and J 2 bases, leaving 13 bases between the germline ends. This CDR3 has 15 amino acids. Germline V lookup: CDR1 SGDLS, CDR2 YYNGEE. The CDR3 nucleotides are TGTGCCAGCAGCGTAAGCACTGCAGGGGCCTACGAGCAGTACTTC. Protein sequence: CASSVSTAGAYEQYF.

This clone was seen more than once but under ten times. This chain links TRBV18 with TRBJ2-3, with TRBD2 matching over 9 bases. This CDR3 region has 15 residues. J gave up 0 bases and V 2 bases, and 0 bases lay outside the gene matches. In germline, CDR1 is KGHSH, CDR2 LQKENI. The CDR3: CASSPTSGSTDTQYF. The CDR3 DNA sequence: TGTGCCAGCTCACCAACTAGCGGGAGCACAGATACGCAGTATTTT.

The chain uses TRBV9 and TRBJ2-7; TRBD2 agrees at 13 bases. V lost 0 bases, J lost 2 bases, and 2 bases stayed unmatched. From germline, CDR1 is SGDLS and CDR2 YYNGEE. The CDR3 loop spans 16 amino acids. In DNA form, the CDR3 reads TGTGCCAGCAGCGTAGGACTAGCGGGAGGAACCTACGAGCAGTACTTC. Protein: CASSVGLAGGTYEQYF.

V is TRBV6-1 and J is TRBJ2-5, with TRBD1 matching over 7 bases. Germline lookup yields CDR1 MNHNS and CDR2 SASEGT. The CDR3 contains 14 residues. V lost 6 bases and J lost 4; bases outside the gene matches: 8. For the CDR3, the DNA is TGTGCCAGCAGCCTGCGCAGGGGGATAGAGACCCAGTACTTC. Translation: CASSLRRGIETQYF.

The chain employs TRBV27 and TRBJ2-7, with D possibly matching TRBD1 (5 bases). The CDR3 totals 14 residues. Germline CDR1 reads MNHEY; CDR2 reads SMNVEV (reference sequence). The ends were cut back, 2 bases at V and 0 bases at J, with 8 bases in the middle. The CDR3 DNA reads as TGTGCCAGCAGTTTAGTGGACAACTCCTACGAGCAGTACTTC. It yields the protein CASSLVDNSYEQYF.

This chain connects TRBV5-4 to TRBJ2-2; no reliable D call. The CDR3 contains 12 residues. Germline values: CDR1 SGHNT, CDR2 YYREEE (reference sequence). Trimming removed 2 bases from V and 6 bases from J, with 5 bases in between. In DNA, the CDR3 is TGTGCCAGCAGCTTCGAGGCCGGGGAGCTGTTTTTT. This codes for CASSFEAGELFF. Full variable domain (remainder filled in from reference TRBV5-4 and TRBJ2-2): ETGVTQSPTHLIKTRGQQVTLRCSSQSGHNTVSWYQQALGQGPQFIFQYYREEENGRGNFPPRFSGLQFPNYSSELNVNALELDDSALYLCASSFEAGELFFGEGSRLTVL.